This T cell receptor (beta chain) is drawn from a study of blood T cells in healthy people across ages. With a J-beta primer mix and a sample-barcoded 5' primer, a second PCR ran roughly 6 to 12 cycles. One entry per CDR3 protein results from TCRdb running MiXCR on the 5' RACE reads. The data contain 800,000 or so distinct CDR3 sequences, less than 80% of them seen just once; the ten biggest clones take up about 30%. This CDR3 spans 12 amino acids. The V gene lost 5 bases and the J gene lost 7 bases, with 8 bases spanning the gap. Germline CDR1 and CDR2: MNHEY and SVGEGT. The TCR was taken from a young man in good health. The sequenced sample was blood. This chain uses TRBV6-2 or TRBV6-3 with TRBJ2-2; no clear D gene. The CDR3 protein is CASSPLYGELFF. CDR3 DNA: TGTGCCAGCAGTCCCCTTTACGGGGAGCTGTTTTTT.